The source of this T cell receptor beta chain is a study of CD8+CD57+ T cells in acquired aplastic anemia. Overall study results and limits: The same twenty-nine CD8+ CDR3 sequences occurred in patients and in controls.

For this clonotype: Antigen unknown.

The CDR3 extends over 17 amino acids. The germline V gene encodes CDR1 LGHNA and CDR2 YSLEER. With 1 base removed from V and 0 bases from J, the gap between germline ends came to 13 bases. Selection for sequencing was limited to patients who had shown CD8+CD57+ cell expansion by flow cytometry. Profiling that covered TCR beta VDJ and CDR3 relied on genomic DNA as its template. TCRdb passed the reads through MiXCR, listing each CDR3 protein once. The sample records hundreds of thousands of distinct CDR3 sequences, about a third being singletons. The sequencing sample was made of sorted CD4+, CD8+, or CD8+CD57+ T cells (not recorded which) from PBMCs. This clonotype was obtained from a human donor with aplastic anemia. The chain carries TRBV4-3 and TRBJ1-3, with a tentative D call TRBD1 (5 bases). The CDR3 sequence: CASSQVVQGSSGNTIYF. The CDR3 coding sequence is TGCGCCAGCAGCCAAGTCGTCCAGGGCAGCTCTGGAAACACCATATATTTT.